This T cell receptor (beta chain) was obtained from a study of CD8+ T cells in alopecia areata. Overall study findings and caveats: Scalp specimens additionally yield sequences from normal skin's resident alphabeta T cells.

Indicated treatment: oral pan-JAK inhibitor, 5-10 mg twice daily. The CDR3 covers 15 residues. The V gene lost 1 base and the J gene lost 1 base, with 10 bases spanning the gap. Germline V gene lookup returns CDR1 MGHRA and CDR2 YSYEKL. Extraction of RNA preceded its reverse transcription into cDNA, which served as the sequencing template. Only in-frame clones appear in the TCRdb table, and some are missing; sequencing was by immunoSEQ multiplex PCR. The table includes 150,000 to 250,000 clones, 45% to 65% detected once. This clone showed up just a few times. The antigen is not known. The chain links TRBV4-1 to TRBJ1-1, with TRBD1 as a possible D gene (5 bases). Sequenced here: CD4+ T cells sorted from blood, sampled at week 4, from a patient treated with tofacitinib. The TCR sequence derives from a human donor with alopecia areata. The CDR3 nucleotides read TGCGCCAGCAGCCAAGCAGGGCTCCGGAACACTGAAGCTTTCTTT. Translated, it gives CASSQAGLRNTEAFF.